The TCR beta chain under discussion was sequenced for a study of blood T cells in healthy people across ages. The authors ran a second PCR of roughly 6 to 12 cycles using a sample-barcoded 5' primer and a J-beta primer mix. TCRdb reprocessed the 5' RACE reads with MiXCR, giving one entry per CDR3 protein. The table records about 730,000 distinct CDR3 sequences, around 46% of them present only once. This clonotype occurred a few times. The V end lost 0 bases, the J end lost 10 bases, and 4 bases lay between the germline ends. This CDR3 spans 11 amino acids. Germline-derived CDR1 and CDR2 are LGHDT and YNNKEL (reference sequence).

V gene TRBV3-1 combines with J gene TRBJ2-1; D remains ambiguous. This TCR was recovered from an older woman in good health. Input material: blood. This CDR3 is CASSQETEQFF. The CDR3 nucleotides read TGTGCCAGCAGCCAAGAGACCGAGCAGTTCTTC.